Listed below are T cell receptor beta chains from one sample, sequenced in a study of blood T cells in healthy people across ages. In TCRdb, the 5' RACE reads were re-called with MiXCR into one record per CDR3 protein. The data contain some 850,000 distinct CDR3 sequences, roughly 24% of them seen just once; the ten biggest clones take up under 3%. These data also featured in a second study, about T cells of mothers and their children.

Sequencing used blood. Receptor source: a boy aged 10-17 years in good health. Each CDR3 is given with its conserved first and last residue. D genes are given only for firm matches. Only some rows state a clone size, as once, few, many or a class for expanded clones.

d_gene,j_gene,v_gene,abundance,CDR3aa,CDR3nt
NA,TRBJ1-1,TRBV10-3,NA,CAISESAGDTEAFF,TGTGCCATCAGTGAGTCGGCCGGCGACACTGAAGCTTTCTTT
NA,TRBJ1-4,TRBV6-6,NA,CASTIRGGVSEKLFF,TGTGCCAGCACTATACGGGGGGGAGTTAGTGAAAAACTGTTTTTT
TRBD1,TRBJ2-7,TRBV10-3,few,CAISEGQGDREQYF,TGTGCCATCAGTGAGGGGCAGGGGGACAGGGAGCAGTACTTC
TRBD2,TRBJ2-7,TRBV6-6,few,CASSPVGLAGNYEQYF,TGTGCCAGCAGCCCCGTGGGACTAGCGGGGAACTACGAGCAGTACTTC
NA,TRBJ2-7,TRBV25-1,NA,CASSLSDPYEQYF,TGTGCCAGCAGTCTCTCGGATCCCTACGAGCAGTACTTC
NA,TRBJ1-5,TRBV28,NA,CASSSTKSGNQPQHF,TGTGCCAGCAGCTCGACAAAAAGCGGCAATCAGCCCCAGCATTTT
TRBD2,TRBJ2-1,TRBV7-9,NA,CASALTSVPNEQFF,TGTGCCAGCGCCCTGACTAGCGTTCCCAATGAGCAGTTCTTC
TRBD2,TRBJ2-1,TRBV20-1,NA,CSALGTSGDEQFF,TGCAGTGCTTTGGGGACTAGCGGGGATGAGCAGTTCTTC
NA,TRBJ2-7,TRBV7-7,NA,CASSLRRPYEQYF,TGTGCTAGCAGCTTAAGACGGCCCTACGAGCAGTACTTC
TRBD1,TRBJ1-2,TRBV12-3/TRBV12-4,NA,CASSFRAGGLNYGYTF,TGTGCCAGCAGTTTTAGGGCAGGGGGCCTGAACTATGGTTACACCTTC
NA,TRBJ2-5,TRBV4-1,few,CASSQATLETQYF,TGCGCCAGCAGCCAAGCAACGCTAGAGACCCAGTACTTC
NA,TRBJ2-3,TRBV29-1,NA,CSVARQERSTDTQYF,TGCAGCGTTGCTAGGCAGGAAAGAAGCACAGATACGCAGTATTTT
NA,TRBJ1-2,TRBV6-6,few,CASSYGVGYTF,TGTGCCAGCAGTTACGGGGTCGGCTACACCTTC
NA,TRBJ1-5,TRBV2,few,CASSEALGRNQPQHF,TGTGCCAGCAGTGAAGCTTTGGGCCGGAATCAGCCCCAGCATTTT
TRBD1,TRBJ1-1,TRBV19,NA,CASSPGQGFFGYSEAFF,TGTGCCAGTAGTCCGGGACAGGGGTTTTTTGGATATTCTGAAGCTTTCTTT
TRBD2,TRBJ2-5,TRBV10-3,few,CAIRPDDSGAETQYF,TGTGCCATCAGGCCTGACGATAGCGGGGCAGAGACCCAGTACTTC
NA,TRBJ2-7,TRBV5-5,few,CASSWYGYEQYF,TGTGCCAGCAGCTGGTACGGCTACGAGCAGTACTTC
NA,TRBJ2-1,TRBV12-3/TRBV12-4,few,CASSLEGMNEQFF,TGTGCCAGCAGTTTAGAGGGTATGAATGAGCAGTTCTTC
TRBD1,TRBJ1-1,TRBV5-1,few,CASSSDRVGLNTEAFF,TGCGCCAGCAGCTCCGACAGGGTGGGGTTGAACACTGAAGCTTTCTTT
NA,TRBJ1-1,TRBV19,NA,CASSVSSANTEAFF,TGTGCCAGTAGTGTTTCCTCAGCGAACACTGAAGCTTTCTTT
NA,TRBJ2-7,TRBV6-6,NA,CASSYEPPGFSYEQYF,TGTGCCAGCAGTTACGAGCCTCCAGGCTTCTCCTACGAGCAGTACTTC
TRBD2,TRBJ2-5,TRBV11-2,NA,CASSPPRAGGETQYF,TGTGCCAGCAGCCCCCCCCGAGCGGGGGGCGAGACCCAGTACTTC
NA,TRBJ1-6,TRBV5-5,NA,CASSFLGGSYNSPLHF,TGTGCCAGCAGCTTTTTGGGGGGCTCCTATAATTCACCCCTCCACTTT
NA,TRBJ1-6,TRBV28,few,CASSPLGRDSDSPLHF,TGTGCCAGCAGCCCCCTCGGGCGGGATTCGGATTCACCCCTCCACTTT
NA,TRBJ2-2,TRBV2,NA,CVSTLAESGELFF,TGTGTCAGCACCTTAGCAGAGTCCGGGGAGCTGTTTTTT
NA,TRBJ1-1,TRBV2,few,CASRGGPSTEAFF,TGTGCCAGCAGGGGGGGGCCCAGCACTGAAGCTTTCTTT
TRBD1,TRBJ2-5,TRBV12-3/TRBV12-4,NA,CASSLGQGTKETQYF,TGTGCCAGCAGTTTAGGACAGGGGACCAAAGAGACCCAGTACTTC
NA,TRBJ2-7,TRBV7-2,NA,CASSFGRGPADEQYF,TGTGCCAGCAGCTTCGGCCGGGGGCCTGCCGACGAGCAGTACTTC
TRBD1,TRBJ1-5,TRBV12-3/TRBV12-4,few,CASRRGGQPQHF,TGTGCCAGCAGACGAGGGGGCCAGCCCCAGCATTTT
NA,TRBJ1-2,TRBV12-3/TRBV12-4,few,CASSPQAAAINYGYTF,TGTGCCAGCAGTCCCCAGGCGGCTGCGATAAACTATGGCTACACCTTC
TRBD2,TRBJ2-4,TRBV20-1,NA,CSAPDSGGAQNIQYF,TGCAGTGCTCCCGATAGCGGGGGGGCCCAAAACATTCAGTACTTC
NA,TRBJ2-7,TRBV4-1,few,CASSHLVVSYEQYF,TGCGCCAGCAGCCACCTCGTAGTGTCCTACGAGCAGTACTTC
NA,TRBJ2-7,TRBV7-2,NA,CASSLDGPSYEQYF,TGTGCCAGCAGCTTAGACGGACCCTCCTACGAGCAGTACTTC
TRBD2,TRBJ2-1,TRBV5-1,NA,CASSGNSGGAHNEQFF,TGCGCCAGCAGCGGAAATAGCGGGGGGGCCCACAATGAGCAGTTCTTC
NA,TRBJ2-7,TRBV25-1,few,CASTPQDRYEQYF,TGTGCCAGCACTCCCCAGGACCGCTACGAGCAGTACTTC
NA,TRBJ1-5,TRBV7-9,NA,CASSFGEHSGDQPQHF,TGTGCCAGCAGCTTCGGTGAGCACAGCGGCGATCAGCCCCAGCATTTT
NA,TRBJ1-3,TRBV2,NA,CASIEGRRGNTIYF,TGTGCCAGCATTGAGGGAAGGAGAGGAAACACCATATATTTT
NA,TRBJ2-7,TRBV14,few,CASSYSGDGHYEQYF,TGTGCCAGCAGCTACTCAGGGGACGGCCACTACGAGCAGTACTTC
TRBD2,TRBJ2-5,TRBV9,NA,CASSVGRLAGGWYQETQYF,TGTGCCAGCAGCGTAGGACGGCTAGCGGGGGGCTGGTACCAAGAGACCCAGTACTTC
TRBD1,TRBJ2-5,TRBV29-1,few,CSVVTGGMETQYF,TGCAGCGTTGTGACAGGGGGCATGGAGACCCAGTACTTC
NA,TRBJ1-1,TRBV12-3/TRBV12-4,NA,CASGGFYGNEAFF,TGTGCCAGCGGGGGGTTTTACGGAAATGAAGCTTTCTTT
NA,TRBJ2-5,TRBV5-4,NA,CASSGEEPGRETQYF,TGTGCCAGCAGCGGGGAAGAGCCGGGGAGAGAGACCCAGTACTTC